Listed below are T cell receptor beta chains from one sample, sequenced in a study of early T cells in non-severe SARS-CoV-2 infection. A single record per CDR3 protein comes from TCRdb applying MiXCR to the 5' RACE reads. The sample carries roughly 80,000 distinct CDR3 sequences, 11% to 15% recorded once. Sequenced: whole blood. The receptors shown here come from an adult who was a healthcare worker with PCR-confirmed SARS-CoV-2 infection or an uninfected control (not recorded which). Both conserved end residues are part of each CDR3. Clone size is given for some rows only: seen once, a few or many times, or a class if the clone is expanded.

v_call	j_call	clone_size	cdr3_aa
TRBV12-3/TRBV12-4	TRBJ2-3	.	CASSDVAGTDTQYF
TRBV29-1	TRBJ2-3	.	CSVGGPASTDTQYF
TRBV5-1	TRBJ2-5	many	CASSLVPGLETQYF
TRBV12-3/TRBV12-4	TRBJ2-2	many	CASSLRLAGGAGELFF
TRBV11-2	TRBJ1-4	few	CASRLGDISSEKLFF
TRBV18	TRBJ1-4	few	CASSRTATNEKLFF
TRBV6-2/TRBV6-3	TRBJ2-1	.	CASSFTGTGEYEQFF
TRBV12-3/TRBV12-4	TRBJ1-2	.	CASSFSGIYGYTF
TRBV11-2	TRBJ2-5	few	CASRFTGARETQYF
TRBV20-1	TRBJ1-1	.	CSAPRVTRASEAFF
TRBV13	TRBJ1-1	few	CASSLGRGTAMNTEAFF
TRBV6-1	TRBJ1-5	many	CASGEQGSPGPQHF
TRBV10-2	TRBJ2-1	many	CASKREQGWNEQFF
TRBV29-1	TRBJ1-2	once	CSAQGAYGYTF
TRBV5-4	TRBJ2-5	few	CASSLKSGQETQYF
TRBV21-1	TRBJ2-7	.	CASSKVSSVSYEQYF
TRBV2	TRBJ2-6	few	CASSEASALTGANVLTF
TRBV9	TRBJ2-7	.	CASSEGPTGFEGYEQYF
TRBV5-6	TRBJ1-2	.	CASSWGRYRDIGYTF
TRBV5-1	TRBJ2-7	many	CASSLGDPAYEQYF
TRBV29-1	TRBJ1-3	.	CSVGDRASSGNTIYF
TRBV2	TRBJ2-1	once	CASSLDAVIYNEQFF
TRBV7-2	TRBJ2-1	.	CASSLSGLAGAMGEQFF
TRBV12-3/TRBV12-4	TRBJ2-1	.	CASREGQGLYNEQFF
TRBV20-1	TRBJ2-7	.	CSASGDSTYEQYF
TRBV30	TRBJ1-2	.	CAWSVSRDGYTF
TRBV29-1	TRBJ2-3	few	CSVTGIVTDTQYF
TRBV9	TRBJ2-1	.	CASSVQGGYNEQFF
TRBV7-6	TRBJ1-6	.	CASSLAPWTGRGSPLHF
TRBV7-9	TRBJ2-5	.	CASSLTSAAMETQYF
TRBV20-1	TRBJ1-2	few	CSARRRANYGYTF
TRBV5-1	TRBJ2-1	.	CASSSGLAGSYNEQFF
TRBV19	TRBJ2-1	.	CASSTSLGYNEQFF
TRBV19	TRBJ2-1	many	CASSASGIPPYNEQFF
TRBV5-1	TRBJ2-7	.	CASSLDAGRQTEQYF
TRBV7-9	TRBJ1-1	.	CASSFRTGGSMNTEAFF
TRBV11-2	TRBJ1-5	few	CASSLESTQPQHF
TRBV20-1	TRBJ1-2	few	CSVSRGNYGYTF
TRBV6-1	TRBJ2-1	few	CASSEAGGSGQFF
TRBV19	TRBJ1-5	many	CASSIGNQPQHF
TRBV19	TRBJ2-5	many	CASRVTGQETQYF
TRBV20-1	TRBJ2-5	few	CSAKRQNQETQYF
TRBV12-3/TRBV12-4	TRBJ2-1	.	CASSSETSGRGNEQFF
TRBV12-3/TRBV12-4	TRBJ1-5	.	CASSVLGGNQPQHF
TRBV24-1	TRBJ2-3	many	CATSDTLKADTQYF
TRBV20-1	TRBJ2-3	.	CSARDQRGGSDTQYF
TRBV2	TRBJ1-1	few	CASLRRGTEAFF
TRBV11-2	TRBJ2-7	many	CAVGQTYEQYF
TRBV5-1	TRBJ2-3	many	CASSSTGGYTDTQYF
TRBV28	TRBJ1-6	.	CASNPARSPLHF
TRBV6-5	TRBJ2-7	.	CASSYSMRLGAGEYEQYF
TRBV2	TRBJ1-5	many	CASSEGNYQPQHF
TRBV6-5	TRBJ2-7	few	CASSYWEGSSYEQYF
TRBV18	TRBJ2-2	.	CVSSPGTGELFF
TRBV7-3	TRBJ2-1	few	CASSPSNRDEQFF